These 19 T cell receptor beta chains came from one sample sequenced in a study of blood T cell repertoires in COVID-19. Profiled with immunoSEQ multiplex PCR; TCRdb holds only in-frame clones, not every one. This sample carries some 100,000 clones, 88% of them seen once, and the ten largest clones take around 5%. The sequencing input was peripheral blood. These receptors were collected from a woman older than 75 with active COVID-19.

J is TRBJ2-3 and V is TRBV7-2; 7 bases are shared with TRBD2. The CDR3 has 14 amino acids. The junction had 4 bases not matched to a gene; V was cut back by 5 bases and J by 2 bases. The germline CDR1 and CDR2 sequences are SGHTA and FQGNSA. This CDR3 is CASSTLAATDTQYF. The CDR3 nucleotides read TGTGCCAGCAGCACCCTAGCGGCCACAGATACGCAGTATTTT.

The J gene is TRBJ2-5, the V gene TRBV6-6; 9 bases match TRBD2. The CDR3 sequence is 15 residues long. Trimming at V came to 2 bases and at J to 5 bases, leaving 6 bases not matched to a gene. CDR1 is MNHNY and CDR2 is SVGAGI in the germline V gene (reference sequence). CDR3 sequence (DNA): TGTGCCAGCAGTTACGGTGCGGGAGGGCGGGAGACCCAGTACTTC. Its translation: CASSYGAGGRETQYF.

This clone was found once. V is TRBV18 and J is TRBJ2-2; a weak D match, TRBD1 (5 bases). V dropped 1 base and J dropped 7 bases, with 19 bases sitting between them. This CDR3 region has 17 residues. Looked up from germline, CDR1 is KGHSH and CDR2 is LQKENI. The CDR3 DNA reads TGTGCCAGCTCACCACTAACGACAGCAGCTTCCAGCGGGGAGCTGTTTTTT. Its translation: CASSPLTTAASSGELFF.

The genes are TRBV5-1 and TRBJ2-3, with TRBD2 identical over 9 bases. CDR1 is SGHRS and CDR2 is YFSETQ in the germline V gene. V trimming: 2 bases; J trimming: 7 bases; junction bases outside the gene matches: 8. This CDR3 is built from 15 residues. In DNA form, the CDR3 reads TGCGCCAGCAGCTTTCAGCGGGAGGCCCTAAATACGCAGTATTTT. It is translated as CASSFQREALNTQYF.

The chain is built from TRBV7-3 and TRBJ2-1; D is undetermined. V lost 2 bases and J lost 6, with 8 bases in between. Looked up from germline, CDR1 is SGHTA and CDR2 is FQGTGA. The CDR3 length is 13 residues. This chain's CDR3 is CASSLSPGNEQFF. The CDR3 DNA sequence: TGTGCCAGCAGCTTATCGCCGGGCAATGAGCAGTTCTTC.

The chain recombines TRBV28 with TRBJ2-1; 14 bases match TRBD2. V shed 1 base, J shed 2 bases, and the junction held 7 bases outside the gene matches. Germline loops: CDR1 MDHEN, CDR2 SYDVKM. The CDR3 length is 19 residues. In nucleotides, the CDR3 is TGTGCCAGCAGTTTATTCGGACTAGCGGGAGGTTCGACCTACAATGAGCAGTTCTTC. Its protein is CASSLFGLAGGSTYNEQFF.

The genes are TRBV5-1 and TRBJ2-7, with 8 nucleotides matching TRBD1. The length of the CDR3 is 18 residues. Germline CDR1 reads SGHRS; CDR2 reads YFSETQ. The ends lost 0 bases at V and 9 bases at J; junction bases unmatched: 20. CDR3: CASSLGDRGQGVMSVQYF. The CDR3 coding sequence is TGCGCCAGCAGCTTGGGCGATAGAGGACAGGGTGTGATGAGTGTGCAGTACTTC.

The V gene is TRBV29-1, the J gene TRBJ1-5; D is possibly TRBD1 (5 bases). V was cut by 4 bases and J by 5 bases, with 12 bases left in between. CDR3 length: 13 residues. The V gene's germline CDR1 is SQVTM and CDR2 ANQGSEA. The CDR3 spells CSVAGGEDQPQHF. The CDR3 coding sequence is TGCAGCGTTGCCGGGGGTGAGGATCAGCCCCAGCATTTT.

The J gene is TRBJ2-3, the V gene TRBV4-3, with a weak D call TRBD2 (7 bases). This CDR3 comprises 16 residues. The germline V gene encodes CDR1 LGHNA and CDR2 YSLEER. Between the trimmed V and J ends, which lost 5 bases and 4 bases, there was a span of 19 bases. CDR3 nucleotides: TGCGCCAGCAGCTCAACCGGGGGGCTTCGGCCAGATACGCAGTATTTT. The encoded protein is CASSSTGGLRPDTQYF.

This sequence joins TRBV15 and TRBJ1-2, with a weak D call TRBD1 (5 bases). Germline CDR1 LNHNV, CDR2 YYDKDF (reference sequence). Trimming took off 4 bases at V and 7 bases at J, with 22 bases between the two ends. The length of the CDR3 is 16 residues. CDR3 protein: CATSKDSAGPRGGYTF. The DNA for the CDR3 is TGTGCCACCAGCAAAGACTCCGCAGGGCCAAGGGGTGGCTACACCTTC.

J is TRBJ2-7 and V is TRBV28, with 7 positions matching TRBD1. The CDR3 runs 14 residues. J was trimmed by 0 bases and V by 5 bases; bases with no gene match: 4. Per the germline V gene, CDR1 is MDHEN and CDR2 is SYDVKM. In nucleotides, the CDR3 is TGTGCCAGCAGTCCGGGACAGCTCTCCTACGAGCAGTACTTC. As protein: CASSPGQLSYEQYF.

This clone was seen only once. CDR3 coding DNA: TGTGCCAGCACCCCGACAGTCCGCCGTTACAATGAGCAGTTCTTC. Translation: CASTPTVRRYNEQFF. The chain recombines TRBV28 with TRBJ2-1; perhaps TRBD1 as D (5 bases). Germline CDR1 MDHEN, CDR2 SYDVKM. V was clipped by 7 bases and J by 4 bases, with 17 bases between them. This CDR3 has 15 amino acids.

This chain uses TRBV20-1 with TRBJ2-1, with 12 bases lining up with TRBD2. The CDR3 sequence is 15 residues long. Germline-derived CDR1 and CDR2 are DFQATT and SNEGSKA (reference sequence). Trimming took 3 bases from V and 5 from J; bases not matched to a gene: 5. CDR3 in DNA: TGCAGTGCTAGTGCTAGCGGGAGGGCAAACAATGAGCAGTTCTTC. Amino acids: CSASASGRANNEQFF.

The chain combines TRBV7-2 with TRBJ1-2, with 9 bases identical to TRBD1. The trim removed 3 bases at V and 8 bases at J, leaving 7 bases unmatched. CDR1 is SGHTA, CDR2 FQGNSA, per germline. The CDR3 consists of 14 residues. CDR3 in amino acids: CASSLTGGNSGYTF. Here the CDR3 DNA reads TGTGCCAGCAGCTTGACAGGGGGGAACTCGGGCTACACCTTC.

The chain's CDR3 is CASSLTGRSETQYF. As DNA, the CDR3 is TGTGCCAGCAGCCTGACAGGGAGGTCGGAGACCCAGTACTTC. The chain carries TRBV7-2 and TRBJ2-5; D is perhaps TRBD1 (7 bases). Germline V gene sequence: CDR1 SGHTA, CDR2 FQGNSA. This CDR3 has 14 residues. Between the trimmed V and J ends, which lost 5 bases and 5 bases, there was a span of 15 bases.

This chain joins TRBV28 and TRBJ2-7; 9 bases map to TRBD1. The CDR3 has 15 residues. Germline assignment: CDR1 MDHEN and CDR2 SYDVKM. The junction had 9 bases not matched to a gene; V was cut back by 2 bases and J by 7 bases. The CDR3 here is CASSLGGTGWREQYF. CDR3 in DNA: TGTGCCAGCAGTTTAGGGGGGACAGGGTGGAGGGAGCAGTACTTC.

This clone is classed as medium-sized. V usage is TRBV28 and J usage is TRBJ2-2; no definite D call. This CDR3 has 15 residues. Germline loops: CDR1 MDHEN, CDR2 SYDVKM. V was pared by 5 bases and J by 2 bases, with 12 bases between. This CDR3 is CASSPVDTNTGELFF. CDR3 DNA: TGTGCCAGCAGTCCCGTCGACACCAACACCGGGGAGCTGTTTTTT.

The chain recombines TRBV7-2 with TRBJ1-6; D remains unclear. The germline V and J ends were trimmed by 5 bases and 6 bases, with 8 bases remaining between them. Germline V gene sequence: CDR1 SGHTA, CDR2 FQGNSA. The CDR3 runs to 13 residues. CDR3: CASSPQRNSPLHF. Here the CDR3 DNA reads TGTGCCAGCAGCCCTCAGCGTAATTCACCCCTCCACTTT.

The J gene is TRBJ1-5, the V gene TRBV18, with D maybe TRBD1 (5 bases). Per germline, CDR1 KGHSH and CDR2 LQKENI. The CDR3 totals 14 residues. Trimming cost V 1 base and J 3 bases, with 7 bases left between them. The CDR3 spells CASSPQGNNQPQHF. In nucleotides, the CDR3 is TGTGCCAGCTCACCACAGGGGAACAATCAGCCCCAGCATTTT.